This TCR beta chain was documented in a study of blood T cells in healthy people across ages. Donors each provided roughly 11 milliliters of peripheral blood. Between the trimmed V and J ends, which lost 8 bases and 3 bases, there was a span of 11 bases. The CDR3 length is 12 residues. The germline V gene has CDR1 SNHLY and CDR2 FYNNEI. It was with a sample-barcoded 5' primer and a J-beta primer mix that a second PCR of about 6 to 12 cycles was run. One entry per CDR3 protein, called by TCRdb with MiXCR from the 5' RACE reads. Of hundreds of thousands of distinct CDR3 sequences listed, around half are singletons. This clonotype was seen a few times.

Specimen: blood. The rearrangement links TRBV2 to TRBJ2-7; D not certain. This sequence originates from an elderly man in good health. For the CDR3, the DNA is TGTGCCAGCGACCAGAACAACTACGAGCAGTACTTC. It is translated as CASDQNNYEQYF.